These 27 T cell receptor beta chains were sequenced from one sample in a study of cytomegalovirus exposure and HLA in healthy donors. Amplification used 60 Vbeta primers and 13 Jbeta primers. Generated by immunoSEQ multiplex PCR, the TCRdb table keeps only in-frame clones and is missing some. In the table there are about 110,000 clones, around four fifths of which are singletons. Sequencing was carried out using PBMCs. The receptors stem from a woman between 40 and 50 years old in good health and CMV-seropositive.

The table lists this clone with a count of one. The V gene is TRBV5-1, the J gene TRBJ2-2, with D unresolved. In germline, CDR1 is SGHRS, CDR2 YFSETQ. Trimming left V 0 bases short and J 5 bases short, with 14 bases between. CDR3 length: 16 residues. The CDR3 DNA reads as TGCGCCAGCAGCTTGGCCACCCGGGTCCGGACCGGGGAGCTGTTTTTT. It yields the protein CASSLATRVRTGELFF.

The rearrangement links TRBV14 to TRBJ2-1; a weak D match, TRBD1 (6 bases). V lost 0 bases and J 1 base, leaving 10 bases between the germline ends. This CDR3 is built from 16 residues. Germline V gene data show CDR1 as SGHDN and CDR2 as FVKESK. The CDR3 DNA sequence: TGTGCCAGCAGCCAAGACGAGGGGGTATCCTACAATGAGCAGTTCTTC. It specifies CASSQDEGVSYNEQFF.

This sequence joins TRBV6-6 and TRBJ2-1; D might be TRBD2 (6 bases). Deletions cut 7 bases from V and 3 bases from J, with 16 bases between. Germline V lookup: CDR1 MNHNY, CDR2 SVGAGI (reference sequence). The CDR3 spans 15 residues. CDR3 region: CASTRAGLGYNEQFF. CDR3 in DNA: TGTGCCAGCACCCGGGCGGGACTCGGCTACAATGAGCAGTTCTTC.

The chain employs TRBV12-5 and TRBJ2-2; maybe TRBD2 (5 bases). The germline gives CDR1 LGHNT, CDR2 FRNRAP. There are 15 residues in the CDR3. Trimming left V 4 bases short and J 4 bases short, with 13 bases between. CDR3 nucleotide sequence: TGTGCTAGTGGTTCCCCACTAGTTCCCACCGGGGAGCTGTTTTTT. Translation gives CASGSPLVPTGELFF.

This clone was found a few times. This chain links TRBV9 with TRBJ2-2; 9 bases agree with TRBD2. V lost 4 bases, J lost 0 bases, and 4 bases stayed unmatched. Germline lookup yields CDR1 SGDLS and CDR2 YYNGEE. CDR3 length: 16 residues. The CDR3: CASSMTSGSNTGELFF. CDR3 bases: TGTGCCAGCAGCATGACTAGCGGATCGAACACCGGGGAGCTGTTTTTT. The complete variable domain, with remaining parts taken from reference TRBV9 and TRBJ2-2, reads DSGVTQTPKHLITATGQRVTLRCSPRSGDLSVYWYQQSLDQGLQFLIQYYNGEERAKGNILERFSAQQFPDLHSELNLSSLELGDSALYFCASSMTSGSNTGELFFGEGSRLTVL.

This chain connects TRBV4-1 to TRBJ1-2; D perhaps matches TRBD1 (5 bases). This CDR3 region has 15 residues. The V gene's germline CDR1 is MGHRA and CDR2 YSYEKL. V was cut by 0 bases and J by 6 bases, with 14 bases left in between. The CDR3 nucleotides read TGCGCCAGCAGCCAAGAGGTTTCAGGGTCGGATGGCTACACCTTC. Its translation: CASSQEVSGSDGYTF.

In the case of this clone: As the CDR3 is not closed by the conserved phenylalanine or tryptophan, this likely results from a read error. The DNA is omitted, as the CDR3 cannot be located on it reliably, and the CDR3 follows TCRdb's listing. This chain uses TRBV6-5 with TRBJ1-2; the D call in the table, TRBD1, was not verified against the DNA. Germline V gene sequence: CDR1 MNHEY, CDR2 SVGAGI. A total of 11 residues make up the CDR3, ends included. This chain's CDR3 is CASSFGPQESL.

The chain is built from TRBV9 and TRBJ2-3; D possibly corresponds to TRBD2 (6 bases). The V and J ends lost 2 bases and 3 bases respectively, with 16 bases between them. There are 16 residues in the CDR3. Germline V gene sequence: CDR1 SGDLS, CDR2 YYNGEE. CDR3 DNA: TGTGCCAGCAGCGTGGGGCTCGGGACTGTAACAGATACGCAGTATTTT. Translated, it gives CASSVGLGTVTDTQYF.

The sample holds one count of this clone. The V gene is TRBV7-2, the J gene TRBJ1-2; D might be TRBD1 (5 bases). CDR3 length: 15 amino acids. Germline CDR1 is SGHTA and CDR2 is FQGNSA. Deletions cut 5 bases from V and 1 base from J, with 14 bases between. CDR3 nucleotides: TGTGCCAGCAGCCCAAGCGGGACTGATAACTATGGCTACACCTTC. Its protein product is CASSPSGTDNYGYTF.

The chain carries TRBV19 and TRBJ1-1; no clear D gene. This CDR3 has 13 amino acids. V lost 2 bases and J lost 1, with 5 bases in between. The germline V gene has CDR1 LNHDA and CDR2 SQIVND (reference sequence). CDR3: CASSITRNTEAFF. The CDR3, as DNA: TGTGCCAGTAGTATAACCAGGAACACTGAAGCTTTCTTT.

This clone occurred once. The J gene is TRBJ2-1, the V gene TRBV28, with 7 bases fitting TRBD1. Germline V gene data show CDR1 as MDHEN and CDR2 as SYDVKM. This CDR3 is built from 14 residues. With V trimmed by 0 bases and J by 9 bases, 5 bases remained unmatched. For the CDR3, the DNA is TGTGCCAGCAGTTTATGGAGAGGGGGCGGTGAGCAGTTCTTC. Protein sequence: CASSLWRGGGEQFF.

In this sample, this clone turned up once. The CDR3 sequence: CASSLSRLEKLFF. The CDR3 DNA reads as TGTGCCAGCAGCCTGAGTCGTCTCGAAAAACTGTTTTTT. The rearrangement links TRBV7-2 to TRBJ1-4, with D unresolved. This CDR3 has 13 residues. The V and J ends lost 5 bases and 8 bases respectively, with 12 bases between them. Germline V gene lookup returns CDR1 SGHTA and CDR2 FQGNSA.

The chain employs TRBV5-4 and TRBJ2-2; 8 bases match TRBD1. V dropped 3 bases and J dropped 6; count of bases not matched to a gene: 7. Germline values: CDR1 SGHNT, CDR2 YYREEE (reference sequence). The CDR3 extends over 15 amino acids. The CDR3: CASSSDREVPGELFF. The CDR3 DNA sequence: TGTGCCAGCAGCTCGGACAGGGAAGTTCCCGGGGAGCTGTTTTTT.

Here the CDR3 reads CASSLLAETQYF. The DNA of the CDR3 is TGTGCCAGCAGTTTGCTAGCGGAGACCCAGTACTTC. The chain combines TRBV28 with TRBJ2-5; possibly TRBD2 for D (6 bases). Trimming stripped 3 bases from V and 5 bases from J, with 7 bases between. The V gene's germline CDR1 is MDHEN and CDR2 SYDVKM. This CDR3 contains 12 residues.

V is TRBV28 and J is TRBJ2-7; no reliable D call. In germline, CDR1 is MDHEN, CDR2 SYDVKM. V dropped 3 bases and J dropped 1 base, with 10 bases sitting between them. The CDR3 is 14 amino acids. The DNA of the CDR3 is TGTGCCAGCAGTTTGTTACTGCCGTCCTACGAGCAGTACTTC. As protein: CASSLLLPSYEQYF.

This sequence joins TRBV4-1 and TRBJ2-2; D unclear. The V end lost 1 base, the J end lost 2 bases, and 5 bases lay between the germline ends. This CDR3 is built from 14 residues. Germline V gene data show CDR1 as MGHRA and CDR2 as YSYEKL. CDR3 nucleotide sequence: TGCGCCAGCAGCCAAGGTCAAAACACCGGGGAGCTGTTTTTT. It is translated as CASSQGQNTGELFF.

The CDR3 sequence: CASSPHPWTSGDTDTQYF. CDR3 sequence (DNA): TGTGCCAGCAGCCCCCACCCTTGGACTAGCGGGGACACAGATACGCAGTATTTT. The chain links TRBV11-3 to TRBJ2-3; 12 bases line up with TRBD2. The junction had 11 bases not matched to a gene; V was cut back by 5 bases and J by 2 bases. CDR3 size: 18 residues. The germline gives CDR1 SGHNT, CDR2 YENEEA.

The sample holds many counts of this clone. The chain is built from TRBV7-9 and TRBJ1-2; 7 positions agree with TRBD1. This CDR3 has 15 amino acids. J gave up 2 bases and V 5 bases, and 8 bases lay outside the gene matches. Germline CDR1 reads SEHNR; CDR2 reads FQNEAQ (reference sequence). The CDR3 reads CASSLRDRHNYGYTF. For the CDR3, the DNA is TGTGCCAGCAGCCTCCGGGACAGACACAACTATGGCTACACCTTC.

V and J are TRBV5-1 and TRBJ2-3, with 8 bases that match TRBD2. Germline V gene lookup returns CDR1 SGHRS and CDR2 YFSETQ. Unmatched junction bases numbered 4, after V lost 0 bases and J lost 1 base. This CDR3 is built from 16 residues. CDR3 region: CASSLGGLARTDTQYF. The CDR3, as DNA: TGCGCCAGCAGCTTGGGAGGACTAGCCCGCACAGATACGCAGTATTTT.

The V call is TRBV18, the J call TRBJ2-7; TRBD1 aligns across 8 bases. This CDR3 has 13 amino acids. Trimming at V came to 3 bases and at J to 12 bases, leaving 10 bases not matched to a gene. Germline V lookup: CDR1 KGHSH, CDR2 LQKENI. The CDR3: CASSPSGQGRLYF. CDR3 sequence (DNA): TGTGCCAGCTCACCCTCCGGACAGGGTAGGCTGTACTTC.

The gene calls are TRBV5-1 and TRBJ2-1; the D is unclear. The germline V gene encodes CDR1 SGHRS and CDR2 YFSETQ. This CDR3 contains 14 residues. V lost 2 bases and J lost 7, with 13 bases in between. The CDR3 spells CASSFRLAKNEQFF. In DNA form, the CDR3 reads TGCGCCAGCAGCTTTCGACTCGCTAAGAATGAGCAGTTCTTC. The full variable domain, with the rest looked up from reference TRBV5-1 and TRBJ2-1, is KAGVTQTPRYLIKTRGQQVTLSCSPISGHRSVSWYQQTPGQGLQFLFEYFSETQRNKGNFPGRFSGRQFSNSRSEMNVSTLELGDSALYLCASSFRLAKNEQFFGPGTRLTVL.

This CDR3 is CASSLSGAGNTIYF. CDR3 in DNA: TGTGCCAGCAGCTTGTCGGGGGCTGGAAACACCATATATTTT. The V and J genes are TRBV5-4 and TRBJ1-3; D may be TRBD1 (5 bases). The CDR3 has 14 amino acids. Germline CDR1 reads SGHNT; CDR2 reads YYREEE (reference sequence). Trimming pared 1 base from V and 2 bases from J, leaving 7 bases between.

This clone was seen more than once but under ten times. The chain uses TRBV7-9 and TRBJ2-5, with D possibly matching TRBD1 (5 bases). Trimming left V 1 base short and J 5 bases short, with 11 bases between. The CDR3 extends over 14 amino acids. CDR1 is SEHNR and CDR2 is FQNEAQ in the germline V gene (reference sequence). CDR3 DNA sequence: TGTGCCAGCAGCTTAGGCAGGGCGAGGGAGACCCAGTACTTC. Protein: CASSLGRARETQYF.

This clone has only a few counts. V usage is TRBV4-3 and J usage is TRBJ1-1, with TRBD1 identical over 7 bases. Germline CDR1 reads LGHNA; CDR2 reads YSLEER. With V trimmed by 1 base and J by 13 bases, 6 bases remained unmatched. This CDR3 contains 12 residues. The CDR3 is CASSQGTGDGFF. CDR3 coding DNA: TGCGCCAGCAGCCAAGGTACAGGGGATGGTTTCTTT.

The V and J genes are TRBV4-3 and TRBJ2-5; unclear D gene. This CDR3 is 16 amino acids long. Germline values: CDR1 LGHNA, CDR2 YSLEER. V lost 0 bases and J lost 0, with 11 bases in between. The CDR3 DNA is TGCGCCAGCAGCCAAGAACCTAATACGTACCAAGAGACCCAGTACTTC. Translation: CASSQEPNTYQETQYF.

The gene calls are TRBV11-3 and TRBJ2-6; D remains unclear. The germline V and J ends were trimmed by 1 base and 2 bases, with 6 bases remaining between them. The CDR3 has 15 amino acids. Per germline, CDR1 SGHNT and CDR2 YENEEA. The CDR3 DNA is TGTGCCAGCAGCTTAGTCCCTCCTGGGGCCAACGTCCTGACTTTC. Its protein is CASSLVPPGANVLTF.

The sample holds a few counts of this clone. V gene TRBV29-1 combines with J gene TRBJ2-1; TRBD2 is a possible D gene (6 bases). The V end was cut by 2 bases, the J end by 3 bases, with 14 bases between. The CDR3 has 15 residues. Germline values: CDR1 SQVTM, CDR2 ANQGSEA. The CDR3 nucleotides are TGCAGCGTTGAAACCGGCGGGAAACTCTACAATGAGCAGTTCTTC. Translation: CSVETGGKLYNEQFF.